The following is a T cell receptor beta chain sequence with its context. This clone was counted a single time. Its antigen target is currently unknown. Base qualities were left out, and no much larger clone turns up one base away. Library prep was done by the immunoSEQ multiplex PCR assay. In the paper's pipeline: To diagnose cytomegalovirus status from the catalog of TCR beta chain sequences, a statistical classification framework was built. TCRdb took over this immuneACCESS table, retaining in-frame rearrangements with V and J assigned. Such tables are incomplete; in checked studies, under half of the missing clones stem from an unresolved V gene, and the remainder is unexplained. V, J and clone size derive from that table, while D and trimming were established from the DNA sequence. This sample lists 150,000 to 200,000 clones; roughly nine tenths were detected once. The ten largest clones represent about 7.7% of the sample.

The data were obtained in a study of cytomegalovirus exposure and HLA in healthy donors (dated by TCRdb to 2016 to 2017). Some background on the complete study: According to a later analysis, one platform produced both the roughly 130 validation repertoires and the 666 repertoires of the first cohort. The study was designed to test whether signatures of past pathogen exposure could be identified by cataloging public T cell receptors. The study combined high-throughput TCR immunosequencing, statistical association of individual TCRs with disease status, and machine learning to predict cytomegalovirus infection status. Along with the approximately 700-subject first cohort, a separate validation cohort of over 90 different subjects was used. Findings and caveats that apply to the study as a whole: Most TCR sequences were seen in very few donors, while some public TCRs were found in many individuals. The authors suggested that the approach could potentially be generalized to other disease states and immunological phenotypes. The validation cohort had no HLA typing available for a later analysis, so co-occurrence within that cohort was assessed over all 120 repertoires. In a later analysis, TCRs clustered in the first cohort were found to also tend to co-occur in the approximately 120 validation repertoires, with 85% to 95% of cluster scores above 0. The study listed 170 or so TCR beta chains as associated with cytomegalovirus. The classifier was reported to diagnose cytomegalovirus status with high specificity and sensitivity in both the original cohort and the validation cohort. In vitro tests confirmed that a few of the cytomegalovirus-associated TCR beta chains recognize cytomegalovirus antigens.

Donors formed part of the validation cohort, which comprised some 120 subjects and was distinct from the first cohort of under 800 subjects. The CDR3 covers 16 residues, taking in both the cysteine and the phenylalanine. This entry keeps only the CDR3 DNA: 48 bases, framed from base 1. V loses 4 bases, J loses 1 base, and the germline ends lie 16 bases apart. Reading the germline V gene gives CDR1 MNHEY and CDR2 SVGAGI. Sequenced material: PBMCs. The chain uses TRBV6-5 and TRBJ1-1; TRBD1 could be the D gene, as 5 bases match. The receptor was isolated from a man aged 25-40 years in good health and CMV-seropositive. In nucleotide form, the sequence is TGTGCCAGCAGTTCCCCGGCGGAGGGGACGAACACTGAAGCTTTCTTT. It codes for CASSSPAEGTNTEAFF.